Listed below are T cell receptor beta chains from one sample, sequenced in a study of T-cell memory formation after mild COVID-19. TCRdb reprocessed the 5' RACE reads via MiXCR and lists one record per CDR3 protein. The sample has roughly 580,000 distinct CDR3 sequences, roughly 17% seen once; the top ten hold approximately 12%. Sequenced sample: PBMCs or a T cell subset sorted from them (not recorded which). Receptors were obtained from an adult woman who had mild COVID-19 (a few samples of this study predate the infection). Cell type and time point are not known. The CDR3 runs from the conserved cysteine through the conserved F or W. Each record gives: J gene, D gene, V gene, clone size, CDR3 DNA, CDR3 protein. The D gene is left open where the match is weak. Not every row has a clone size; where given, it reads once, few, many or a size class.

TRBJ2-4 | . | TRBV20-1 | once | TGCAGTGCTCCCTTGGGGAGAATAGCAAAAAACATTCAGTACTTC | CSAPLGRIAKNIQYF
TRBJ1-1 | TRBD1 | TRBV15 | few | TGTGCCACCAGCAGATCCGACAGGGGGGGGAACACTGAAGCTTTCTTT | CATSRSDRGGNTEAFF
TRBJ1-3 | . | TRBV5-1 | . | TGCGCCAGCAGCTCGGGGGGCCCTGGAAACACCATATATTTT | CASSSGGPGNTIYF
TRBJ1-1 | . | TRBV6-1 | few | TGTGCCAGCAGTGTACAGCCGTCGAACACTGAAGCTTTCTTT | CASSVQPSNTEAFF
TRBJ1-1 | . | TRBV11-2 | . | TGTGCCAGCAGCCTGGGTACGGGGTCTACTGCTGAAGCTTTCTTT | CASSLGTGSTAEAFF
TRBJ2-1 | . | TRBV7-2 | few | TGTGCCAGCAGCTTAGGACGGGTTTCCAATGAGCAGTTCTTC | CASSLGRVSNEQFF
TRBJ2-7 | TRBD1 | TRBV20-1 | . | TGCAGTGCTAGAGGGAGATACAATTCGACAGGGGTAACCTACGAGCAGTACTTC | CSARGRYNSTGVTYEQYF
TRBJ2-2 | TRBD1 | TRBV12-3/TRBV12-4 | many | TGTGCCAGCAGTCCCAACCGACCGACAGGGGCCGGGGAGCTGTTTTTT | CASSPNRPTGAGELFF
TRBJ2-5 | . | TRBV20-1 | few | TGCAGTGCTAGGCAACCGGGACAAAGAGAGACCCAGTACTTC | CSARQPGQRETQYF
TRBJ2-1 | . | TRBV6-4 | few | TGTGCCAGCAGTGACTCGACTACCGGTTACAATGAGCAGTTCTTC | CASSDSTTGYNEQFF
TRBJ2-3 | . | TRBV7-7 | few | TGTGCTAGCAGCCCAGGCCGGAGCACAGATACGCAGTATTTT | CASSPGRSTDTQYF
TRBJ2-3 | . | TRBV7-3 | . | TGTGCCAGCAGCTTACAGGCCCACCTCACAGATACGCAGTATTTT | CASSLQAHLTDTQYF
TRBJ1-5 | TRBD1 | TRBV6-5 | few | TGTGCCAGCAGCCGACAGGGGATTAGCGGGAATCAGCCCCAGCATTTT | CASSRQGISGNQPQHF
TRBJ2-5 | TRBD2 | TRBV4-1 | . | TGCGCCAGCAGCCCTCCCGGGACTAGCGGGGGGGCTAGAGAGACCCAGTACTTC | CASSPPGTSGGARETQYF
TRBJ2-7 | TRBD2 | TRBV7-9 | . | TGTGCCAGCACCGACACTAGCGGGAGCTCCTACGAGCAGTACTTC | CASTDTSGSSYEQYF
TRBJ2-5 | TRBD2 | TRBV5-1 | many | TGCGCCAGCAGCTTGCTGGGACTAGCGGGAGAAGAGACCCAGTACTTC | CASSLLGLAGEETQYF
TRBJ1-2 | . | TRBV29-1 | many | TGCAGCGTTCCGACGTGGGTCGAGTCTGGCTACACCTTC | CSVPTWVESGYTF
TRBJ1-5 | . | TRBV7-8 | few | TGTGCCAGCAGCTTAAAGGCCCTCAATCAGCCCCAGCATTTT | CASSLKALNQPQHF
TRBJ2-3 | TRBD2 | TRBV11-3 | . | TGTGCCAGCAGCTTAGAGATGGTAGCGGGACTAGCGGGAGTTAATACGCAGTATTTT | CASSLEMVAGLAGVNTQYF
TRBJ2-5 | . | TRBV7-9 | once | TGTGACAGCAGCTCCCGAGACAGACAAGAGACCCAGTACTTC | CDSSSRDRQETQYF
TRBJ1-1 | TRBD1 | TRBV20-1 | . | TGCAGTCCATCAAGGCGCCCGGGCCAGGGGGACACTGAAGCTTTCTTT | CSPSRRPGQGDTEAFF
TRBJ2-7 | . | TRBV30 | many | TGTGCCTGGAGTAGTAGAGAGAGAGATAGGAGGAGAGGGTTCTACGAGCAGTACTTC | CAWSSRERDRRRGFYEQYF
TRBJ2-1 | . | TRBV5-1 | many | TGCGCCAGCAGCTTGGCTGTCTACGATGAGCAGTTCTTC | CASSLAVYDEQFF
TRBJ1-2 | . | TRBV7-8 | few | TGTGCCAGCAGCTCAGCGGGGGTTAACTATGGCTACACCTTC | CASSSAGVNYGYTF
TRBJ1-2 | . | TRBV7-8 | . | TGTGCCAGCAGCTTAGTTGTGGGGGGACACGGCTTCGACGCCGCCTATGGCTACACCTTC | CASSLVVGGHGFDAAYGYTF
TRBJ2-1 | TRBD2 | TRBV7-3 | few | TGTGCCAGCAGCTCGGGTCCTAGCGGTCTTGCGTTCTTC | CASSSGPSGLAFF
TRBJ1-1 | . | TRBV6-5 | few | TGTGCCAGCAGTTACCCGTCCGGGGCCGGCAGCACTGAAGCTTTCTTT | CASSYPSGAGSTEAFF
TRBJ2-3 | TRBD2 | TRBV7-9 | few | TGTGCCAGCAGCTTAATCGGGGGGTCCGATACGCAGTATTTT | CASSLIGGSDTQYF
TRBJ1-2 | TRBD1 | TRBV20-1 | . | TGCAGTGCTAGAGGCCTAACCAGGGGGTACGGTGGCTACACCTTC | CSARGLTRGYGGYTF
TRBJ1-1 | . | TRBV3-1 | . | TGTGCCAGCAGTCAAGGGGGTGGTCCGAACACTGAAGCTTTCTTT | CASSQGGGPNTEAFF
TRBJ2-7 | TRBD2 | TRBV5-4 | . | TGTGCCAGCAGCAACAGACCGGGGGGTCCCTACGAGCAGTACTTC | CASSNRPGGPYEQYF
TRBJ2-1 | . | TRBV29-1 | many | TGCAGCGTTGATCAGTTGGCGCGTCCCTACAATGAGCAGTTCTTC | CSVDQLARPYNEQFF
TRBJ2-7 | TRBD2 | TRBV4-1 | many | TGCGCCAGCAGCCAAGATCATACGTCTAGCGGGAGATACGAGCAGTACTTC | CASSQDHTSSGRYEQYF
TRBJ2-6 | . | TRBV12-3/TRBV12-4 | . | TGTGCCAGCAGTCCACAGGGCAGCTCTGGGGCCAACGTCCTGACTTTC | CASSPQGSSGANVLTF
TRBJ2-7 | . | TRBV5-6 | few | TGTGCCAGCAGCTTGCGTAATCGAAATGAGGAGCAGTACTTC | CASSLRNRNEEQYF